The T cell receptor beta chain described here comes from a study of T cells after yellow fever vaccination. Study observations and caveats: Weaker in magnitude, the secondary response showed a faster peak on day 5 versus 15. The booster saw the reappearance of most primary-vaccination clones (approximately 97% CD4, 88% CD8). High-abundance clonotypes from the bulk population could contaminate FACS-sorted repertoires.

Germline V gene lookup returns CDR1 ENHRY and CDR2 SYGVKD. This CDR3 spans 16 amino acids. Trimming removed 6 bases from V and 10 bases from J; junction bases left unmatched: 14. The sample holds a few counts of this clonotype. Its antigen remains unidentified. Template switching with 5'RACE generated the TCR cDNA and added a universal primer site and UMIs. TCRdb used MiXCR to reprocess the 5' RACE reads, holding one entry per CDR3 protein. The table shows about 320,000 distinct CDR3 sequences, with roughly 6.8% occurring only once. This TCR derives from a man aged 18 to 29 who received the YFV17D yellow fever vaccine. The sequencing here drew on PBMCs, taken about 49 days after the first yellow fever vaccination. The V and J genes are TRBV10-3 and TRBJ1-6; TRBD1 matches at 8 bases. The chain's CDR3 is CAISPIGQGLGSPLHF. The CDR3 nucleotides are TGTGCCATCAGCCCGATAGGACAGGGTTTAGGCTCACCCCTCCACTTT.